This TCR beta chain was identified during a study of siplizumab effects on memory and regulatory T cells. Some 100,000 TCR templates were measured in each sample. Clones were sequenced by immunoSEQ multiplex PCR, and TCRdb holds only the in-frame ones, with some missing. The table records some 100,000 clones, more than 85% of them present only once. On this clone: The antigen is unknown.

Study outcomes and limitations: Naive or memory phenotype assignment was not possible for roughly 80-97% of proliferating CD4+ or CD8+ clones.

Between the trimmed V and J ends, which lost 4 bases and 5 bases, there was a span of 18 bases. The CDR3 runs 16 residues. Germline CDR1 reads SGHRS; CDR2 reads YFSETQ. The sequenced sample consisted of CD4+ T cells sorted from blood. The chain uses TRBV5-1 and TRBJ1-4, with D unclear. The source is a human donor in good health. Some clones in this sample may be carry-over from other donors' samples. The CDR3 protein is CASSHEVVGGNEKLFF. In DNA, the CDR3 is TGCGCCAGCAGCCATGAGGTGGTGGGAGGAAATGAAAAACTGTTTTTT.